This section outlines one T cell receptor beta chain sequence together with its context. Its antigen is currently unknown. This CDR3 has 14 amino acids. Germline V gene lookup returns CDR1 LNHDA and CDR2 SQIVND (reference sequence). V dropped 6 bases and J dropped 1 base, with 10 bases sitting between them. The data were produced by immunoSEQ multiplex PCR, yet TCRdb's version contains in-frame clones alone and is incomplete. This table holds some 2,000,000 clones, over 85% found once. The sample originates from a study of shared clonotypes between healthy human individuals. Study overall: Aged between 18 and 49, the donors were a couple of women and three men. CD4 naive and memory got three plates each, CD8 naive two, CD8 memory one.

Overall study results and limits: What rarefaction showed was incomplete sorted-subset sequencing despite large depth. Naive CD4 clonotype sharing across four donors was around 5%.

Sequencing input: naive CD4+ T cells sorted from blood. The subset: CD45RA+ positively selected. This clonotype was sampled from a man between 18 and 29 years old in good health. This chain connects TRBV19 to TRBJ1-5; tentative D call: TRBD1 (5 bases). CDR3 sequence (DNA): TGTGCCAGTAGGTCCCCAGGGAGCAATCAGCCCCAGCATTTT. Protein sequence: CASRSPGSNQPQHF.